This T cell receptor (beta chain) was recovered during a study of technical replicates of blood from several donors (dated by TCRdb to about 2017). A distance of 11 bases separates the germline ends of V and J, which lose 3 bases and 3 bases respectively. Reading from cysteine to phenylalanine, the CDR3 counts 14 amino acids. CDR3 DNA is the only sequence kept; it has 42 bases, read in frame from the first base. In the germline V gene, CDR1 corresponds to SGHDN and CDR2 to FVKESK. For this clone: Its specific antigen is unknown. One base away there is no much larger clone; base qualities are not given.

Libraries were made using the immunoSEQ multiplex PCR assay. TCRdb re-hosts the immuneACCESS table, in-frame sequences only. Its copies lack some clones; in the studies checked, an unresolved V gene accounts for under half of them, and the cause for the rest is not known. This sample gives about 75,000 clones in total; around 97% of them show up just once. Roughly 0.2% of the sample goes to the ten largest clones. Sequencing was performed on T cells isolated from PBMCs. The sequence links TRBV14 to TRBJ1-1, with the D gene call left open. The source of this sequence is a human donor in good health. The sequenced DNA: TGTGCCAGCAGCCAGGCCCTCTTTGACACTGAAGCTTTCTTT. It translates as CASSQALFDTEAFF.